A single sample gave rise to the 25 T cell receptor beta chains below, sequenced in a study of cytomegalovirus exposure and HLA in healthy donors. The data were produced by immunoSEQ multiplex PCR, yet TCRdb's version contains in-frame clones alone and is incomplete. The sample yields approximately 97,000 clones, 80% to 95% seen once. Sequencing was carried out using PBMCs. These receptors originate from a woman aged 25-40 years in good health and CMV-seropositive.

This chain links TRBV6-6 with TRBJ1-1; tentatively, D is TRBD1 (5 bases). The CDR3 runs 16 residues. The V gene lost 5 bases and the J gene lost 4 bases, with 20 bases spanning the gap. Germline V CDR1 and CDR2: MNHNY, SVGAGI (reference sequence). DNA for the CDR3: TGTGCCAGCAGTCGTCGGAGCGTTGGGGGGAGCACTGAAGCTTTCTTT. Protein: CASSRRSVGGSTEAFF.

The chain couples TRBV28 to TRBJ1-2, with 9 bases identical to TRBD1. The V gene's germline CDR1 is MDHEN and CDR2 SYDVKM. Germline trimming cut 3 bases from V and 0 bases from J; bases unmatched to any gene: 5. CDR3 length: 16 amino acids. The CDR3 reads CASSFGTGIANYGYTF. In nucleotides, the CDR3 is TGTGCCAGCAGTTTTGGGACAGGGATAGCTAACTATGGCTACACCTTC.

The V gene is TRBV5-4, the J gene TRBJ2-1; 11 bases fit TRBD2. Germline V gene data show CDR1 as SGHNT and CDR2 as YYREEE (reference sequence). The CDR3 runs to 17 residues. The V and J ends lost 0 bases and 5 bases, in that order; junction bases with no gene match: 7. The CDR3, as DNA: TGTGCCAGCAGCTTGGGGTTAGCGGGAGGGTTTAACAATGAGCAGTTCTTC. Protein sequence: CASSLGLAGGFNNEQFF.

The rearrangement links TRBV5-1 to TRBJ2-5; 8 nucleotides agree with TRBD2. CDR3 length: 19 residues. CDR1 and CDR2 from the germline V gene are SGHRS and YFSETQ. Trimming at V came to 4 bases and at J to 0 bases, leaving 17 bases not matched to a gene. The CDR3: CASSGRTGGLAEYQETQYF. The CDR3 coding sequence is TGCGCCAGCAGCGGACGGACGGGCGGACTAGCAGAGTACCAAGAGACCCAGTACTTC.

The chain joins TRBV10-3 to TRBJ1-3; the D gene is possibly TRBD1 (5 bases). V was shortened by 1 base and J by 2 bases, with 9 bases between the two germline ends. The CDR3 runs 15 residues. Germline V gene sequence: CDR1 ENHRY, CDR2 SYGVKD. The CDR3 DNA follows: TGTGCCATCAGTGAGTTGTCAGGGCCTGGAAACACCATATATTTT. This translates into CAISELSGPGNTIYF.

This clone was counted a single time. The CDR3 reads CASSRVSDTQYF. As DNA, the CDR3 is TGTGCCAGTAGTAGAGTCTCAGATACGCAGTATTTT. The chain recombines TRBV19 with TRBJ2-3; no definite D call. The V end lost 4 bases, the J end lost 4 bases, and 6 bases lay between the germline ends. Germline CDR1 is LNHDA and CDR2 is SQIVND (reference sequence). This CDR3 contains 12 residues.

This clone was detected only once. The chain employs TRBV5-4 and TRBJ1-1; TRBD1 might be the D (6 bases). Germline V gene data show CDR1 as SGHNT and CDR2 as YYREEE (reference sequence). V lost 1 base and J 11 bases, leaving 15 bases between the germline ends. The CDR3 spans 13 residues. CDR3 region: CASSLRGLSAAFF. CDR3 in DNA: TGTGCCAGCAGCTTGAGGGGGTTAAGCGCGGCTTTCTTT.

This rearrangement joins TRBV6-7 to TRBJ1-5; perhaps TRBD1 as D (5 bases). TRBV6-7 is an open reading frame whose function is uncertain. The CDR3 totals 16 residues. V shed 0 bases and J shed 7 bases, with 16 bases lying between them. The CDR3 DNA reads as TGTGCCAGCAGTTACTCGATATCAGGGTTTTACCAGCCCCAGCATTTT. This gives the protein CASSYSISGFYQPQHF.

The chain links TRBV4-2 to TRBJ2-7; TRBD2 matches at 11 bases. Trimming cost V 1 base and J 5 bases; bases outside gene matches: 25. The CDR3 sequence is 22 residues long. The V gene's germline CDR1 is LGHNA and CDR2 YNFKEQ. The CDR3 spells CASSQGWGRLAGPASGADEQYF. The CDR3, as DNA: TGTGCCAGCAGCCAAGGGTGGGGCCGACTAGCGGGACCCGCCAGTGGTGCTGACGAGCAGTACTTC.

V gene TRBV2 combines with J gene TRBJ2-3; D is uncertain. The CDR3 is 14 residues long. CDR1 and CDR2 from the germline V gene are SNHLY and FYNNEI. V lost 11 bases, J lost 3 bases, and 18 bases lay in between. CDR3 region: CAGRLSLRTDTQYF. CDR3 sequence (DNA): TGTGCCGGCCGACTTAGCTTGCGAACAGATACGCAGTATTTT.

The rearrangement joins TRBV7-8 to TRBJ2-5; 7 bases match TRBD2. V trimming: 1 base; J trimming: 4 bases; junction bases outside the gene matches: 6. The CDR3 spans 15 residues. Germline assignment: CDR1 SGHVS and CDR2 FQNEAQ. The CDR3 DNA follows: TGTGCCAGCAGCTTAGGGACTAGTTTGGGAGAGACCCAGTACTTC. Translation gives CASSLGTSLGETQYF.

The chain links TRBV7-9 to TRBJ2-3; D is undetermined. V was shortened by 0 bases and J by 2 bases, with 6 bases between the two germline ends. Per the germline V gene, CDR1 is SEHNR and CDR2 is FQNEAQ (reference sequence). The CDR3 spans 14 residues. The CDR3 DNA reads TGTGCCAGCAGCTTAGCCGACTTCACAGATACGCAGTATTTT. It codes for CASSLADFTDTQYF.

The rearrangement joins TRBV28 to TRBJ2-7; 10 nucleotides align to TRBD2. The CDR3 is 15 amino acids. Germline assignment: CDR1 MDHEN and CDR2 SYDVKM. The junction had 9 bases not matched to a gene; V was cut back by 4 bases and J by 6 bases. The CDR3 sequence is CASSSPLAGVSEQYF. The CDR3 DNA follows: TGTGCCAGCAGTTCCCCGCTAGCGGGAGTGAGCGAGCAGTACTTC.

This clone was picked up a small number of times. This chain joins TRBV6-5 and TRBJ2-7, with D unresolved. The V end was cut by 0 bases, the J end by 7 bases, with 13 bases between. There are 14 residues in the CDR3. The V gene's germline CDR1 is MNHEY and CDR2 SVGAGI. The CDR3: CASSYSEEVKEQYF. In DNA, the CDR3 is TGTGCCAGCAGTTACTCAGAGGAAGTCAAAGAGCAGTACTTC.

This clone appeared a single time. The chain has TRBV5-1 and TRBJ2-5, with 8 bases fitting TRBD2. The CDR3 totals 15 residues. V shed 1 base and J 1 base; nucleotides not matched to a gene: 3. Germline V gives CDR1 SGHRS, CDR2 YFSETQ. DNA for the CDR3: TGCGCCAGCAGCTTGCAGGCGGGAGGCCAAGAGACCCAGTACTTC. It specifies CASSLQAGGQETQYF.

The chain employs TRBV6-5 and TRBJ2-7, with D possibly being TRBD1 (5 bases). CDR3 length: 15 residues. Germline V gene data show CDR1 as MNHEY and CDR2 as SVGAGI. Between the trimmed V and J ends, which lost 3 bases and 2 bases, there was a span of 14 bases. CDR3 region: CASSYGHVSAYEQYF. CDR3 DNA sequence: TGTGCCAGCAGTTATGGACACGTCTCCGCCTACGAGCAGTACTTC.

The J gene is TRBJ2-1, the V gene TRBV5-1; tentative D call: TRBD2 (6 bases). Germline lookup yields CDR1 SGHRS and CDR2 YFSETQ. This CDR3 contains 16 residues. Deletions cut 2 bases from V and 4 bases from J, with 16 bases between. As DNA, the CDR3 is TGCGCCAGCAGCTTTTTCGGGCAGGGAGGATACAATGAGCAGTTCTTC. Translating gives CASSFFGQGGYNEQFF.

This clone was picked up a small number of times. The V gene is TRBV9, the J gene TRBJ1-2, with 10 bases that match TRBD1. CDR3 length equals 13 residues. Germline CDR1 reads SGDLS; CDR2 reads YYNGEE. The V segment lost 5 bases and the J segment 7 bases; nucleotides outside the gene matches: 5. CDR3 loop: CASRAGQGGGYTF. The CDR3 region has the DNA TGTGCCAGCAGAGCCGGACAGGGGGGTGGCTACACCTTC.

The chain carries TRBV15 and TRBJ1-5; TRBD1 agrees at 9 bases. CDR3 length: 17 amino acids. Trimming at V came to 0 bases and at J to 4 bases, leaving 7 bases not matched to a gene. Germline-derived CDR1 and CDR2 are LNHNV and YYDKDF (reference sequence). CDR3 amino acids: CATSRDFGTGKNQPQHF. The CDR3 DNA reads TGTGCCACCAGCAGAGACTTCGGGACAGGGAAAAATCAGCCCCAGCATTTT.

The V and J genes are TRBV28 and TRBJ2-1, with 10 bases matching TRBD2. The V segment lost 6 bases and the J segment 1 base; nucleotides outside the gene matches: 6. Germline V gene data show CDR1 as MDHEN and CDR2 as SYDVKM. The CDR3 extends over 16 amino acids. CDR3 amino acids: CASRSGRAGSYNEQFF. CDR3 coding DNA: TGTGCCAGCAGGAGCGGGAGGGCCGGATCCTACAATGAGCAGTTCTTC.

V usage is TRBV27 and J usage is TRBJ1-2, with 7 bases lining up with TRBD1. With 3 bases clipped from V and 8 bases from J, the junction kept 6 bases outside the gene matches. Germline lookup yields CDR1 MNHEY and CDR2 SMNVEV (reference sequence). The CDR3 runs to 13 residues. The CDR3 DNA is TGTGCCAGCAGTTTGCGACAGGGATTAGGCTACACCTTC. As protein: CASSLRQGLGYTF.

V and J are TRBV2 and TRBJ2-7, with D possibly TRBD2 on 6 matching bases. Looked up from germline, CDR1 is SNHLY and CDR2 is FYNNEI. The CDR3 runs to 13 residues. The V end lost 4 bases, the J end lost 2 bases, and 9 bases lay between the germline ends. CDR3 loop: CASSGLAPYEQYF. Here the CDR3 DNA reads TGTGCCAGCAGTGGGCTAGCGCCCTACGAGCAGTACTTC.

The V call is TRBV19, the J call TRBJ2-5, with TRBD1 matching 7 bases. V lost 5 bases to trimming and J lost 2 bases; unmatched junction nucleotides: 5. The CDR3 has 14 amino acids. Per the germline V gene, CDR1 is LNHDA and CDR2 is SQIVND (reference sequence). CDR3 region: CASSRDSRQETQYF. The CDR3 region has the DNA TGTGCCAGTAGTCGGGACAGCCGTCAAGAGACCCAGTACTTC.

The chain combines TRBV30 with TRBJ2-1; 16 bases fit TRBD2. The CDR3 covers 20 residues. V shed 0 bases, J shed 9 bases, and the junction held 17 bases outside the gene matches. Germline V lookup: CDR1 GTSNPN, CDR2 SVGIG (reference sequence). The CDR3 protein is CAWSVNRGTSGRAGTVEQFF. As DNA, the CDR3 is TGTGCCTGGAGTGTTAATAGGGGGACTAGCGGGAGGGCCGGTACAGTTGAGCAGTTCTTC.

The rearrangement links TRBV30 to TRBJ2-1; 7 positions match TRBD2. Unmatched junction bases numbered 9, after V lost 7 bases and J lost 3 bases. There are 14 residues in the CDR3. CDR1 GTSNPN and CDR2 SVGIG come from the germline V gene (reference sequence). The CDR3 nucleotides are TGTGCCTCGGAATCCAGCGGGGACTACAATGAGCAGTTCTTC. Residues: CASESSGDYNEQFF.